This T cell receptor beta chain was identified during a study of T cells in Graves' hyperthyroidism and ophthalmopathy. Study background: Specimen type is peripheral blood, collected at initial diagnosis prior to any treatment.

The investigators amplified TCR beta CDR3 regions from RNA transcripts. RT-PCR in the first round (using the HTBI primer set) targeted the TCR CDR3. TCRdb redid the calling of the multiplex PCR reads with MiXCR, one entry per CDR3 protein. The sample carries approximately 520,000 distinct CDR3 sequences, under 25% recorded once. The sample holds many counts of this clonotype. Those patients with uncontrolled infection, other autoimmune disease, pregnancy or lactation were excluded. Orbital computed tomography and thyroid ultrasound, together with serum TRAb and thyroxine and clinical symptoms, were used for diagnoses. Sequenced input: blood. This TCR came from a man aged 18 to 30 with Graves' hyperthyroidism.

The CDR3, as DNA: TGTGCCAGCAGAGAAGTGGAGGCAGGAAACACCATATATTTT. It codes for CASREVEAGNTIYF. The gene calls are TRBV28 and TRBJ1-3; D is undetermined. The ends were cut back, 6 bases at V and 4 bases at J, with 13 bases in the middle. The CDR3 is made up of 14 amino acids. The germline gives CDR1 MDHEN, CDR2 SYDVKM.